These 10 T cell receptor beta chains were all obtained from the same sample, sequenced in a study of blood T cell repertoires in COVID-19. Generated by immunoSEQ multiplex PCR, the TCRdb table keeps only in-frame clones and is missing some. The data contain roughly 370,000 clones, more than 75% of them singletons. The sample comprised PBMCs or T cells enriched from blood (not recorded which). All receptors derive from a woman between 45 and 60 years old who had recovered from COVID-19.

This clone was seen just once. In nucleotides, the CDR3 is TGTGCCACCAGTGCCTCGGTGGGTAGCGGGGTCTCCTACAATGAGCAGTTCTTC. Its protein is CATSASVGSGVSYNEQFF. The gene calls are TRBV24-1 and TRBJ2-1; 8 nucleotides line up with TRBD2. V was pared by 5 bases and J by 0 bases, with 11 bases of the junction left unmatched. This CDR3 region has 18 residues. Germline-derived CDR1 and CDR2 are KGHDR and SFDVKD.

This clone was seen once. The rearrangement joins TRBV5-6 to TRBJ1-1; a weak D match, TRBD1 (5 bases). The CDR3 consists of 16 residues. Trimming removed 4 bases from V and 0 bases from J, with 16 bases in between. Per the germline V gene, CDR1 is SGHDT and CDR2 is YYEEEE. DNA of the CDR3: TGTGCCAGCAGCGCGCCGGGCCCAGGGATGAACACTGAAGCTTTCTTT. Translated: CASSAPGPGMNTEAFF.

The rearrangement uses TRBV4-3 and TRBJ2-7, with a weak D call TRBD1 (6 bases). V lost 4 bases and J lost 2, with 18 bases in between. The CDR3 has 16 amino acids. Germline V CDR1 and CDR2: LGHNA, YSLEER. The CDR3 loop reads CASSPSQQGRAYEQYF. The CDR3 DNA reads TGCGCCAGCAGCCCTAGTCAACAGGGAAGGGCCTACGAGCAGTACTTC.

V usage is TRBV5-1 and J usage is TRBJ1-1; 7 bases align to TRBD1. Germline V gives CDR1 SGHRS, CDR2 YFSETQ. The CDR3 extends over 12 amino acids. V gave up 4 bases and J gave up 9 bases; unmatched junction bases: 6. The CDR3 reads CASSTGTEQAFF. CDR3 DNA: TGCGCCAGCAGCACCGGGACAGAGCAAGCTTTCTTT.

The chain is built from TRBV14 and TRBJ2-1, with TRBD2 as a possible D gene (5 bases). Germline loops: CDR1 SGHDN, CDR2 FVKESK. CDR3 size: 15 residues. V gave up 8 bases and J gave up 7 bases, with 21 bases separating them. Written as DNA, the CDR3 is TGTGCCAGCGGTACCGTGGCTGGCCGGGGTAATGAGCAGTTCTTC. The encoded protein is CASGTVAGRGNEQFF.

The rearrangement links TRBV5-5 to TRBJ1-6; 10 nucleotides align to TRBD1. Losses at the gene ends were 0 bases for V and 9 bases for J; bases not matched to a gene: 12. Germline CDR1 SGHKS, CDR2 YYEKEE (reference sequence). The CDR3 has 18 residues. This chain's CDR3 is CASSLGDRGDLGISPLHF. The DNA of the CDR3 is TGTGCCAGCAGCTTGGGGGACAGGGGCGACCTAGGAATTTCACCCCTCCACTTT.

In this sample, this clone turned up once. The chain carries TRBV7-9 and TRBJ2-7; D might be TRBD1 (6 bases). The germline V and J ends were trimmed by 5 bases and 5 bases, with 10 bases remaining between them. The CDR3 length is 12 residues. Germline values: CDR1 SEHNR, CDR2 FQNEAQ (reference sequence). CDR3: CASSLTGHEQYF. Here the CDR3 DNA reads TGTGCCAGCAGCCTGACAGGACACGAGCAGTACTTC.

V is TRBV27 and J is TRBJ2-5; 9 bases align to TRBD1. The V gene end was trimmed by 5 bases and the J gene end by 5 bases; junction bases not matched to a gene: 6. This CDR3 has 14 amino acids. Germline CDR1 reads MNHEY; CDR2 reads SMNVEV (reference sequence). The CDR3 sequence is CASSVTGGWETQYF. In nucleotides, the CDR3 is TGTGCCAGCAGTGTAACAGGGGGCTGGGAGACCCAGTACTTC.

CDR3 DNA sequence: TGTGCCAGCAGGATGACTAGGAGCTCCTACAATGAGCAGTTCTTC. Translating it yields CASRMTRSSYNEQFF. The chain combines TRBV6-5 with TRBJ2-1; D might be TRBD2 (6 bases). V dropped 6 bases and J dropped 0 bases, with 12 bases sitting between them. Germline CDR1 and CDR2: MNHEY and SVGAGI. The CDR3 consists of 15 residues.

The DNA of the CDR3 is TGCGCCAGCAGCTTTGGGGGACAGGGGTCCTATGGCTACACCTTC. This gives the protein CASSFGGQGSYGYTF. The chain has TRBV5-1 and TRBJ1-2; the match to TRBD1 covers 10 bases. Germline V lookup: CDR1 SGHRS, CDR2 YFSETQ. The junction had 5 bases not matched to a gene; V was cut back by 2 bases and J by 4 bases. The CDR3 covers 15 residues.